This record concerns one T cell receptor beta chain sequence. What this receptor recognizes is not known. This sample is part of a study of T cells expressing NK-cell markers (TCRdb year 2020). With respect to the entire study: TCR beta-chain repertoires were profiled in sorted CD3+CD56+NKG2C+, CD3+CD56+NKG2C- and CD3+CD56-NKG2C+ T-cell subsets from several donors. All eight donors whose samples were sequenced were randomly selected healthy volunteers, three of them men and five women. Among the eight sequenced donors, only one was HCMV-seronegative, while the other seven were HCMV-seropositive. Sequencing of the libraries produced 2 x 150 bp reads on Illumina HiSeq 2000/2500, MiSeq or NextSeq.

Sequencing relied on an Illumina HiSeq 2000. 5'RACE template switching, by which a universal primer site and unique molecular identifiers were added, was used to make TCR beta cDNA libraries. Synthesis of cDNA was primed from the TCR beta constant segment and was followed by two consecutive PCR amplification steps. The source study handled its data this way. MIGEC was used to demultiplex reads and group reads by UMI, and MiTCR was used to assemble and quantify clonotypes. To exclude erroneous sequences, any TCR cDNA sequence not supported by at least two reads was discarded. The tcR package was used for downstream repertoire analysis, and clonotypes were matched between fractions using CDR3 nucleotide sequence together with V segment. VDJmatch was used to annotate antigen specificity against VDJdb, with one amino acid substitution allowed in CDR3. With the reads reprocessed by TCRdb, a single entry stands for each CDR3 protein sequence and no DNA is reported. The V and J calls shown here were made by TCRdb, not taken from the authors' results. The table kept for this sample lists 400,000 to 500,000 distinct CDR3 sequences. The ten largest clones capture more than 7% of the sample.

Looking up the germline V gene (reference sequence) yields CDR1 DFQATT and CDR2 SNEGSKA. The CDR3 goes from the cysteine to the phenylalanine over 14 residues. No nucleotide data were recorded. The paper's findings and limits, for the study overall: In six donors, the dominant CD3+CD56+NKG2C+ clonotypes were found to rank among the top 10 CD8+ clonotypes and to make up about 1.0-8% of CD8+ T cells. Those dominant clonotypes were again the most abundant among CD3+CD56-NKG2C+ cells in several donors, at about 25-65%. Whether the expanded NKG2C-expressing T cell clones were specific for HCMV antigens remained unclear.

HCMV-specific IgG was detected in serum with a commercial ELISA kit to determine HCMV serostatus. Ficoll density gradient centrifugation was used to isolate peripheral blood mononuclear cells from blood. This sequence uses TRBV20-1 and TRBJ1-2; TCRdb calls TRBD1, which cannot be checked without DNA. The material sequenced was blood T cells: a sorted CD56 or NKG2C T cell subset, CD4+ or CD8+ T cells, or bulk PBMC T cells (not recorded which). The source is a woman between 18 and 70 years old in good health. The CDR3 in this case is CSARGDRGDYGYTF.